This TCR beta chain is from a study of blood T cell repertoires in COVID-19. This clone has only a few counts. Clones were sequenced by immunoSEQ multiplex PCR, and TCRdb holds only the in-frame ones, with some missing. The sample holds roughly 330,000 clones, approximately 82% seen once. Germline loops: CDR1 MNHEY, CDR2 SVGAGI. The CDR3 loop spans 15 amino acids. V lost 5 bases and J 1 base, leaving 14 bases between the germline ends. This receptor was taken from a woman aged 45-65 years with acute or convalescent COVID-19. The chain recombines TRBV6-5 with TRBJ1-2, with D perhaps matching TRBD1 (6 bases). Sequenced: peripheral blood. The chain's CDR3 is CASSLKTGFNYGYTF. The CDR3, as DNA: TGTGCCAGCAGTCTAAAGACAGGTTTTAACTATGGCTACACCTTC.